This entry concerns a single TCR beta chain. Its antigen is not identified. This CDR3 region has 15 residues. Germline V lookup: CDR1 MRHNA, CDR2 SNTAGT. With V trimmed by 7 bases and J by 5 bases, 8 bases remained unmatched. Likely unrecorded immune exposures existed in these nominally healthy donors. This entry comes from a study of cytomegalovirus exposure and HLA in healthy donors. Points from the study as a whole: The study put 150 or so TCR beta chains on its list as cytomegalovirus-associated. Both high specificity and high sensitivity reportedly marked the classifier's diagnosis of cytomegalovirus status.

Both 60 Vbeta primers and 13 Jbeta primers went into the PCR. Measured with immunoSEQ multiplex PCR; TCRdb has only the in-frame clones, and not every one. This sample has over 50,000 clones, with 65% to 80% found just once. The chain uses TRBV6-4 and TRBJ1-6; 7 bases align to TRBD1. What was sequenced was PBMCs. The sequence came from a middle-aged man in good health and CMV-seropositive. CDR3 in amino acids: CASKAQGHDNSPLHF. CDR3 bases: TGTGCCAGCAAGGCACAGGGGCATGATAATTCACCCCTCCACTTT.